One and the same sample provided the 28 T cell receptor beta chains below, sequenced in a study of T cell clonality in common variable immunodeficiency (dated by TCRdb to between 2015 and 2017). Study-wide findings and limitations: Reportedly, TCRbeta sequences from CVID had fewer deletions and N-nucleotide insertions, and highly modified clones with 13 or more V deletions were absent from CVID.

The antigens of these receptors remain unknown. Library preparation employed the immunoSEQ multiplex PCR assay. What TCRdb holds here is the immuneACCESS table cut down to in-frame rearrangements. Part of the clones is not present; checked against another copy, under half of the missing clones reflect an unresolved V gene, and the others are unexplained. For this sample, some 27,000 clones are listed, none of them singletons. The top ten clones comprise 3.1% of the sample. Sequenced: peripheral blood mononuclear cells. These receptors all come from a human donor with common variable immunodeficiency.

Worth noting for this clone: Coverage ceases 3 residues before the CDR3 finishes, and the germline J gene fills in the end. The chain couples TRBV20-1 to TRBJ2-7; D may be TRBD1 (6 bases). Trimming cost V 3 bases and J 3 bases, with 12 bases left between them. Germline assignment: CDR1 DFQATT and CDR2 SNEGSKA (reference sequence). The CDR3 is 13 amino acids. The CDR3 DNA, read in part, is TGCAGTGCTAGCCCACAAGGGGGCTACGAG. It translates to CSASPQGGYE. In full, the CDR3 reads CSASPQGGYEQYF.

This clone was detected many times. One end of the junction fails to match germline, which may point to a read error. The read is 3 residues too short to cover the CDR3 end, so that end is filled in from the germline J gene. The chain recombines TRBV4-2 with TRBJ2-1; 7 bases match TRBD2. Germline CDR1 LGHNA, CDR2 YNFKEQ. The length of the CDR3 is 14 residues. CDR3 DNA, as far as it was read: TGCGCCAGCAGCCAAAGGGGACTATACAATGAG. Translated, it gives CASSQRGLYNE. The whole CDR3 protein reads CASSQRGLYNEQFF.

This clone was picked up a small number of times. The read ends 3 residues early relative to the CDR3; the germline J gene fills the gap. The chain links TRBV2 to TRBJ1-6; 9 positions agree with TRBD1. The J segment lost 7 bases and the V segment lost 6 bases, leaving 4 bases of the junction unmatched. The CDR3 runs 14 residues. Germline CDR1 is SNHLY and CDR2 is FYNNEI. CDR3 DNA (partial): TGTGCCAGCAGACCGGGACAGGGAAATTCACCC. It is translated as CASRPGQGNSP. Given in full, the CDR3 is CASRPGQGNSPLHF.

With respect to this clone: The CDR3 end lies 3 residues beyond the end of the read and is filled in from the germline J gene. This sequence joins TRBV18 and TRBJ1-6, with a weak D call TRBD1 (5 bases). CDR1 and CDR2 (germline): KGHSH, LQKENI. The CDR3 extends over 14 amino acids. V was shortened by 2 bases and J by 4 bases, with 6 bases between the two germline ends. Partial CDR3 DNA: TGTGCCAGCTCACCAGGACAATATAATTCACCC. Translation: CASSPGQYNSP. The full-length CDR3 reads as CASSPGQYNSPLHF. Looking up the rest from reference TRBV18 and TRBJ1-6 gives the full variable domain: NAGVMQNPRHLVRRRGQEARLRCSPMKGHSHVYWYRQLPEEGLKFMVYLQKENIIDESGMPKERFSAEFPKEGPSILRIQQVVRGDSAAYFCASSPGQYNSPLHFGNGTRLTVT.

In its sample, this clone was seen many times. The CDR3 end falls 3 residues outside the read, so it is completed with the germline J gene. This chain joins TRBV5-5 and TRBJ2-7; D not certain. CDR3 length equals 13 residues. The V end was cut by 0 bases, the J end by 3 bases, with 7 bases between. The germline gives CDR1 SGHKS, CDR2 YYEKEE (reference sequence). The sequenced CDR3 bases are TGTGCCAGCAGCTTGGAAGCGATCTACGAG. This translates into CASSLEAIYE. The CDR3 reads in full as CASSLEAIYEQYF.

Relative to its sample, this clone is medium-sized. With the read ending 3 residues before the CDR3 end, the germline J gene is used to fill in that end. The chain employs TRBV5-6 and TRBJ1-4, with a weak D call TRBD1 (5 bases). Trimming took off 4 bases at V and 0 bases at J, with 10 bases between the two ends. From germline, CDR1 is SGHDT and CDR2 YYEEEE. This CDR3 is 15 amino acids long. CDR3 sequence reads: CASSPTEATNEKLFF. The CDR3 bases that were read are TGTGCCAGCAGCCCGACAGAAGCAACTAATGAAAAA.

This clone turned up a few times. One junction end does not reproduce the germline sequence, and a read error may be involved. The read ends 3 residues early relative to the CDR3; the germline J gene fills the gap. V usage is TRBV7-7 and J usage is TRBJ2-5, with 11 bases identical to TRBD2. CDR3 length equals 17 residues. CDR1 is SSHAT, CDR2 FNYEAQ, per germline (reference sequence). CDR3 sequence reads: CASSLLFSGGAGETQYF. Incomplete CDR3 DNA: TGTGCTAGCAGCTTACTATTTAGCGGGGGGGCAGGAGAGACC.

Many counts were recorded for this clone. The CDR3 is cut off 3 residues early in the read; its end comes from the germline J gene. V and J are TRBV27 and TRBJ1-5; D uncertain. Germline CDR1 is MNHEY and CDR2 is SMNVEV (reference sequence). CDR3 length: 16 residues. The V end was cut by 6 bases, the J end by 5 bases, with 20 bases between. The covered CDR3 bases are TGTGCCAGCAGCCCCTTTATCACAGAGCGGGATCAGCCC. Its translation is CASSPFITERDQP. The whole CDR3 reads CASSPFITERDQPQHF.

This clone was seen a handful of times. The CDR3 end lies 3 residues beyond the end of the read and is filled in from the germline J gene. The rearrangement links TRBV7-9 to TRBJ1-2, with 10 positions matching TRBD1. In germline, CDR1 is SEHNR, CDR2 FQNEAQ (reference sequence). The length of the CDR3 is 15 residues. V lost 1 base, J lost 4 bases, and 3 bases stayed unmatched. CDR3 bases read: TGTGCCAGCAGCTTAGGACAGGGGGCTGCCTATGGC. This gives the protein CASSLGQGAAYG. The whole CDR3 protein is CASSLGQGAAYGYTF.

Turning to this clone: Read sequence stops 3 residues before the CDR3 end, and the germline J gene provides the missing end. The chain recombines TRBV19 with TRBJ2-5, with D hard to call. The CDR3 sequence is 12 residues long. The germline gives CDR1 LNHDA, CDR2 SQIVND (reference sequence). The germline V and J ends were trimmed by 5 bases and 4 bases, with 8 bases remaining between them. The CDR3 is CASSGLSETQYF. Partial CDR3 DNA: TGTGCCAGTAGTGGGCTTTCAGAGACC.

Comment on this clone: The read halts 3 residues ahead of the CDR3 end, with the missing end drawn from the germline J gene. The chain carries TRBV19 and TRBJ2-1; 10 bases fit TRBD1. The germline V gene encodes CDR1 LNHDA and CDR2 SQIVND (reference sequence). There are 17 residues in the CDR3. The junction had 12 bases not matched to a gene; V was cut back by 7 bases and J by 3 bases. Partial CDR3 DNA: TGTGCCAGTACCAGCGACAGGGGGCAGTTGGACTACAATGAG. Translated, it gives CASTSDRGQLDYNE. In full, the CDR3 is CASTSDRGQLDYNEQFF.

This clone was seen ten or more times. The read is 3 residues too short to cover the CDR3 end, so that end is filled in from the germline J gene. V is TRBV30 and J is TRBJ2-7; D possibly uses TRBD1 or TRBD2 (6 bases each). The V and J ends lost 8 bases and 3 bases respectively, with 14 bases between them. This CDR3 is built from 12 residues. The germline gives CDR1 GTSNPN, CDR2 SVGIG (reference sequence). The CDR3 bases that were read are TGTGCCGGGGGCGGGAACCTCTACGAG. Translated, it gives CAGGGNLYE. The whole CDR3 protein is CAGGGNLYEQYF.

The sample holds a few counts of this clone. Read data end 3 residues before the CDR3 end; the end is taken from the germline J gene. V gene TRBV5-1 combines with J gene TRBJ2-7; TRBD2 might be the D (6 bases). Deletions cut 4 bases from V and 4 bases from J, with 15 bases between. The CDR3 has 14 amino acids. From germline, CDR1 is SGHRS and CDR2 YFSETQ. CDR3 DNA, as far as it was read: TGCGCCAGCAGCCAATCGGGGGAGATTTACGAG. Translating gives CASSQSGEIYE. The whole CDR3 protein is CASSQSGEIYEQYF.

This clone was observed at least ten times. Read data end 3 residues before the CDR3 end; the end is taken from the germline J gene. The J gene is TRBJ1-2, the V gene TRBV30, with D hard to call. The V end lost 4 bases, the J end lost 0 bases, and 9 bases lay between the germline ends. CDR1 GTSNPN and CDR2 SVGIG come from the germline V gene (reference sequence). CDR3 length: 13 residues. The sequenced CDR3 bases are TGTGCCTGGACCCTTCTTCCTAACTATGGC. As protein: CAWTLLPNYG. In full, the CDR3 is CAWTLLPNYGYTF.

About this clone itself: The read is 3 residues too short to cover the CDR3 end, so that end is filled in from the germline J gene. This chain joins TRBV18 and TRBJ2-2; tentative D call: TRBD1 (5 bases). Trimming left V 3 bases short and J 7 bases short, with 9 bases between. The CDR3 loop spans 13 amino acids. Germline V CDR1 and CDR2: KGHSH, LQKENI. Incomplete CDR3 DNA: TGTGCCAGCTCACCTTCAGGGAACGGGGAG. Translation: CASSPSGNGE. The full CDR3 protein reads CASSPSGNGELFF.

This clone was seen at least ten times. The observed sequence ends 3 residues before the CDR3 terminus, with the missing tail filled in from the germline J gene. The chain joins TRBV27 to TRBJ2-5; the D gene is possibly TRBD1 (5 bases). This CDR3 spans 14 amino acids. V was cut by 0 bases and J by 3 bases, with 8 bases left in between. The germline gives CDR1 MNHEY, CDR2 SMNVEV (reference sequence). The sequenced CDR3 bases are TGTGCCAGCAGTTTATCTCGCAGGGAAGAGACC. Its translation is CASSLSRREET. The entire CDR3 is CASSLSRREETQYF.

This clone appeared many times. The sequence runs out 3 residues before the end of the CDR3; the remainder is reconstructed from the germline J gene. The J gene is TRBJ1-6, the V gene TRBV5-1; a weak D match, TRBD1 (6 bases). The length of the CDR3 is 15 residues. V was cut by 0 bases and J by 3 bases, with 7 bases left in between. Germline CDR1 SGHRS, CDR2 YFSETQ. CDR3 loop: CASSLEQGYNSPLHF. The CDR3 DNA, read in part, is TGCGCCAGCAGCTTGGAACAGGGCTATAATTCACCC.

The CDR3 bases that were read are TGTGCCAGCAGTGAATGGTCGAGTTCAGTTAGCGGTTACAATGAG. Its protein product is CASSEWSSSVSGYNE. The whole CDR3 protein is CASSEWSSSVSGYNEQFF. The chain uses TRBV6-1 and TRBJ2-1; tentatively, D is TRBD2 (6 bases). The read ends 3 residues early relative to the CDR3; the germline J gene fills the gap. Germline loops: CDR1 MNHNS, CDR2 SASEGT. Trimming stripped 2 bases from V and 4 bases from J, with 21 bases between. This CDR3 comprises 18 residues.

This clone was detected a few times. The missing CDR3 end, 3 residues past where the read stops, is filled in from the germline J gene. This rearrangement joins TRBV7-9 to TRBJ2-3, with D perhaps TRBD2 (5 bases). The germline V gene encodes CDR1 SEHNR and CDR2 FQNEAQ (reference sequence). The CDR3 covers 14 residues. V lost 4 bases, J lost 0 bases, and 8 bases lay in between. Partial CDR3 DNA: TGTGCCAGCAGCTGGACTTTGAGCACAGATACG. Translated, it gives CASSWTLSTDT. The full CDR3 reads CASSWTLSTDTQYF.

About this clone: The missing CDR3 end, 3 residues past where the read stops, is filled in from the germline J gene. The chain joins TRBV6-1 to TRBJ2-3; TRBD2 matches 7 bases. The junction had 7 bases not matched to a gene; V was cut back by 3 bases and J by 4 bases. This CDR3 region has 15 residues. CDR1 is MNHNS, CDR2 SASEGT, per germline. This CDR3 is CASSDKGGGADTQYF. CDR3 DNA (partial): TGTGCCAGCAGTGATAAAGGCGGGGGAGCAGATACG.

This clone was seen a few times. The CDR3 extends 3 residues past the end of the read, so its final part is completed from the germline J gene. V and J are TRBV19 and TRBJ2-1; 8 bases are a match to TRBD1. The length of the CDR3 is 13 residues. Unmatched junction bases numbered 12, after V lost 11 bases and J lost 9 bases. Looked up from germline, CDR1 is LNHDA and CDR2 is SQIVND (reference sequence). The sequenced part of the CDR3 DNA is TGTGCCGGAAGCTGGGACAGGTCCAGTGAG. This gives the protein CAGSWDRSSE. The full CDR3 protein is CAGSWDRSSEQFF.

CDR3: CASRKTGVGSSPLHF. CDR3 bases read: TGTGCCAGCAGAAAGACAGGGGTTGGTAGCTCACCC. The chain is built from TRBV2 and TRBJ1-6; 8 bases line up with TRBD1. Read data end 3 residues before the CDR3 end; the end is taken from the germline J gene. The length of the CDR3 is 15 residues. Germline CDR1 and CDR2: SNHLY and FYNNEI. V was clipped by 6 bases and J by 10 bases; unmatched bases: 11. Full variable domain (missing parts from reference TRBV2 and TRBJ1-6): EPEVTQTPSHQVTQMGQEVILRCVPISNHLYFYWYRQILGQKVEFLVSFYNNEISEKSEIFDDQFSVERPDGSNFTLKIRSTKLEDSAMYFCASRKTGVGSSPLHFGNGTRLTVT.

This clone was detected only a few times. The CDR3 is cut off 3 residues early in the read; its end comes from the germline J gene. J is TRBJ1-5 and V is TRBV18; perhaps TRBD1 as D (6 bases). V shed 4 bases and J shed 8 bases, with 12 bases lying between them. CDR3 length: 13 residues. CDR1 KGHSH and CDR2 LQKENI come from the germline V gene. The CDR3 region is CASSQQGNKPQHF. CDR3 bases read: TGTGCCAGCTCACAACAGGGAAATAAGCCC.

This clone has just a few counts. The sequenced fragment ends 3 residues before the CDR3 boundary, so the rest is inferred from the germline J gene. V is TRBV7-9 and J is TRBJ2-1; 10 positions agree with TRBD2. The CDR3 totals 15 residues. CDR1 and CDR2 (germline): SEHNR, FQNEAQ (reference sequence). With 6 bases clipped from V and 2 bases from J, the junction kept 4 bases outside the gene matches. CDR3 DNA (partial): TGTGCCAGCAGTACCGGGACTAGCGCCTACAATGAG. Its protein product is CASSTGTSAYNE. The CDR3 in its entirety is CASSTGTSAYNEQFF.

Note on this clone: The read terminates 3 residues ahead of where the CDR3 ends, so the germline J gene completes it. This chain uses TRBV7-8 with TRBJ2-7; tentative D call: TRBD2 (5 bases). CDR3 length equals 14 residues. V shed 5 bases and J shed 3 bases, with 14 bases lying between them. The germline gives CDR1 SGHVS, CDR2 FQNEAQ. This chain's CDR3 is CASSPRTGSYEQYF. Incomplete CDR3 DNA: TGTGCCAGCAGCCCTCGGACGGGGAGCTACGAG.

This clone was observed a few times. The sequenced part of the CDR3 DNA is TGTGCCAGCAGCTTGGGAGTGCGGCCC. Amino acid sequence: CASSLGVRP. The entire CDR3 sequence reads CASSLGVRPLHF. The chain recombines TRBV5-6 with TRBJ1-6; D remains unclear. The read is 3 residues too short to cover the CDR3 end, so that end is filled in from the germline J gene. CDR1 and CDR2 (germline): SGHDT, YYEEEE. CDR3 length: 12 amino acids. The variable domain in full, with the rest retrieved from reference TRBV5-6 and TRBJ1-6, is DAGVTQSPTHLIKTRGQQVTLRCSPKSGHDTVSWYQQALGQGPQFIFQYYEEEERQRGNFPDRFSGHQFPNYSSELNVNALLLGDSALYLCASSLGVRPLHFGNGTRLTVT.

In the case of this clone: The read falls 3 residues short of the CDR3 end, and the missing part is taken from the germline J gene. The chain has TRBV7-9 and TRBJ2-7; a possible D gene is TRBD1 (5 bases). This CDR3 region has 12 residues. Germline V CDR1 and CDR2: SEHNR, FQNEAQ (reference sequence). Trimming took 5 bases from V and 3 from J, leaving 8 bases between them. The CDR3 reads CASSGAFYEQYF. The DNA read from the CDR3 is TGTGCCAGCAGCGGGGCATTCTACGAG.

In this sample, this clone turned up many times. The read gets to within 3 residues of the CDR3 end, and the germline J gene fills in the rest. The V call is TRBV29-1, the J call TRBJ2-5; 7 bases agree with TRBD2. Germline loops: CDR1 SQVTM, CDR2 ANQGSEA. The CDR3 runs 14 residues. V dropped 6 bases and J dropped 4; count of bases not matched to a gene: 11. The CDR3 bases that were read are TGCAGCGTGGTCATGGGGGGGGTCGGAGAGACC. Translated: CSVVMGGVGET. The complete CDR3 protein is CSVVMGGVGETQYF. Together with reference TRBV29-1 and TRBJ2-5, the CDR3 gives the full variable domain: SAVISQKPSRDICQRGTSLTIQCQVDSQVTMMFWYRQQPGQSLTLIATANQGSEATYESGFVIDKFPISRPNLTFSTLTVSNMSPEDSSIYLCSVVMGGVGETQYFGPGTRLLVL.